Below are 13 T cell receptor delta chains sequenced from a single sample in a study of gamma-delta chains in newborns, infants, children. TCRdb re-called the reads via CATT. The sample contains around 4,300 delta-chain clones, 3.1% of which appear only once. The sequenced material came from blood. These receptors all stem from a child who was a newborn, infant or young child, either healthy, febrile or measles-vaccinated (not recorded which).

This clone was recorded a few times. One base separates it from a far larger clone, so it is likely a read error. The same CDR3 is also encoded by other DNA sequences in this sample. This chain links TRDV2 with TRDJ2; TRDD3 matches 10 bases. The CDR3 has 15 residues. CDR1 GEAIGNYY and CDR2 EKD come from the germline V gene. The CDR3 is CACDVLGDLTAQLFF. The CDR3 region has the DNA TGTGCCTGTGACGTACTGGGGGATTTGACAGCACAACTCTTCTTC.

As concerns this clone: Since a much larger clone is just one base distant, this may be a read error. The sample has other DNA sequences that encode this CDR3 too. The rearrangement joins TRDV2 to TRDJ3, with no clear D. The germline V and J ends were trimmed by 0 bases and 0 bases, with 14 bases remaining between them. This CDR3 region has 19 residues. Germline V gene lookup returns CDR1 GEAIGNYY and CDR2 EKD. The CDR3 DNA reads as TGTGCCTGTGACACCGTCGCGATAGGCAGCTCCTGGGACACCCGACAGATGTTTTTC. Its translation is CACDTVAIGSSWDTRQMFF.

Notes on this clone: The protein TCRdb gives is from a much larger clone and does not agree with this DNA's translation at residue 12, likely a read error; the protein shown here comes from the DNA. The V and J genes are TRDV2 and TRDJ3, with 13 bases identical to TRDD3. J lost 3 bases, V lost 2 bases, and 9 bases had no gene match. Germline lookup yields CDR1 GEAIGNYY and CDR2 EKD. The CDR3 is 20 amino acids. The CDR3 spells CACDSLLGDTRFWDTRQMFF. In DNA form, the CDR3 reads TGTGCCTGTGACAGTTTACTGGGGGATACGCGTTTCTGGGACACCCGACAGATGTTTTTC.

This clone is labeled as medium-sized. This sample also contains other DNA sequences that code for the same CDR3. The chain employs TRDV1 and TRDJ1, with D perhaps matching TRDD3 (6 bases). The CDR3 contains 17 residues. The ends were cut back, 2 bases at V and 0 bases at J, with 16 bases in the middle. The V gene's germline CDR1 is TSWWSYY and CDR2 QGS. In DNA form, the CDR3 reads TGTGCTCTTGGGGAATGGGGGGACTACCGGTACACCGATAAACTCATCTTT. Protein product: CALGEWGDYRYTDKLIF.

This clone was counted a few times. A far bigger clonotype differs at one base, so this is likely a read error. The identical CDR3 is also encoded by other nucleotide sequences in the sample. The chain links TRDV2 to TRDJ3; possible D gene TRDD3, 5 bases. Germline V lookup: CDR1 GEAIGNYY, CDR2 EKD. The CDR3 has 20 residues. CDR3 coding DNA: TGTGCCTGTGACACCGTAGAGATCCGCTTGGGCTCCTGGGACACCCGGCAGATGTTTTTC. Translating gives CACDTVEIRLGSWDTRQMFF.

This clone was recorded a few times. It may be a read error: a sequence one base away is much more abundant. This CDR3 is also generated by other DNA sequences in the sample. V usage is TRDV2 and J usage is TRDJ3; TRDD3 matches at 11 bases. V shed 0 bases and J 2 bases; nucleotides not matched to a gene: 11. In germline, CDR1 is GEAIGNYY, CDR2 EKD. CDR3 size: 21 residues. The CDR3 nucleotides read TGTGCCTGTGACACCGGTGGACTGGGGGATAGGTCCCCCTGGGACACCCGACAGATGTTTTTC. Amino acids: CACDTGGLGDRSPWDTRQMFF.

About this clone itself: TCRdb's protein, taken from a much larger clone, differs from this DNA's translation at residue 3, likely owing to a read error; the protein displayed comes from the DNA. The rearrangement joins TRDV2 to TRDJ3; possible D gene TRDD3, 6 bases. This CDR3 is 20 amino acids long. Germline V gene sequence: CDR1 GEAIGNYY, CDR2 EKD. The CDR3 coding sequence is TGTGCCCGTGACACCGTAGGGGGACGGTGGGCTTCATGGGACACCCGACAGATGTTTTTC. Translation gives CARDTVGGRWASWDTRQMFF.

This clone appeared a few times. The protein given by TCRdb reflects a much larger clone and differs at residue 6 from this DNA's translation, likely from a read error; the protein shown is the DNA's translation. The rearrangement uses TRDV2 and TRDJ2; possible D gene TRDD3, 6 bases. Per germline, CDR1 GEAIGNYY and CDR2 EKD. The length of the CDR3 is 14 residues. With 1 base removed from V and 4 bases from J, the gap between germline ends came to 9 bases. The CDR3, as DNA: TGTGCCTGTGACACTCCGGGGGAGACAGCACAACTCTTCTTT. Its translation: CACDTPGETAQLFF.

Remarks on this clone: The mismatch at residue 7 between this DNA's translation and the TCRdb protein of a much larger clone likely reflects a read error; the protein shown is translated from the DNA. DNA of the CDR3: TGTGCCTGTGACCTACTGAGGGATAGCTCCTGGGACACCCGACAGATGTTTTTC. This sequence encodes CACDLLRDSSWDTRQMFF. The rearrangement links TRDV2 to TRDJ3; the D gene is possibly TRDD3 (6 bases). Germline CDR1 is GEAIGNYY and CDR2 is EKD. CDR3 length equals 18 residues. V was pared by 3 bases and J by 0 bases, with 14 bases between.

Points on this clone: This probably arose from a read error, given a far larger clone one base away. The chain employs TRDV2 and TRDJ3; D is perhaps TRDD3 (6 bases). This CDR3 has 16 amino acids. The V and J ends lost 3 bases and 0 bases respectively, with 8 bases between them. Germline CDR1 is GEAIGNYY and CDR2 is EKD. The CDR3 sequence is CACDRGSSWDTRQMFF. The CDR3 nucleotides are TGTGCCTGTGACCGGGGGAGCTCCTGGGACACCCGACAGATGTTTTTC.

Points on this clone: The protein that TCRdb holds for this DNA derives from a much larger clone and differs from the translated DNA at residue 2, which likely indicates a read error; the protein shown here is translated from the DNA. The chain employs TRDV2 and TRDJ2; 9 bases are shared with TRDD3. The CDR3 covers 16 residues. Germline CDR1 is GEAIGNYY and CDR2 is EKD. The CDR3 loop reads CSCDTLGDTLTAQLFF. The DNA of the CDR3 is TGTTCCTGTGACACCTTGGGGGATACTTTGACAGCACAACTCTTCTTT.

This clone was seen a handful of times. This may come from a read error, since a much larger clone is one base off. The identical CDR3 is also encoded by other nucleotide sequences in the sample. The rearrangement joins TRDV2 to TRDJ3; 7 bases line up with TRDD3. The germline gives CDR1 GEAIGNYY, CDR2 EKD. There are 19 residues in the CDR3. The CDR3 loop reads CACDLLLGISSWDTRQMFF. The CDR3 DNA reads as TGTGCCTGTGACCTCTTACTGGGGATAAGCTCCTGGGATACCCGACAGATGTTTTTC.

On this clone: TCRdb pairs this DNA with a much larger clone's protein that differs at residue 6, likely a read error; the protein shown was translated from the DNA. The chain couples TRDV2 to TRDJ3; 8 nucleotides align to TRDD3. CDR3 length: 18 amino acids. The J segment lost 0 bases and the V segment lost 1 base, leaving 4 bases of the junction unmatched. Per germline, CDR1 GEAIGNYY and CDR2 EKD. CDR3 amino acids: CACDTCWGSSWDTRQMFF. In DNA form, the CDR3 reads TGTGCCTGTGACACGTGCTGGGGGAGCTCCTGGGACACCCGACAGATGTTTTTC.